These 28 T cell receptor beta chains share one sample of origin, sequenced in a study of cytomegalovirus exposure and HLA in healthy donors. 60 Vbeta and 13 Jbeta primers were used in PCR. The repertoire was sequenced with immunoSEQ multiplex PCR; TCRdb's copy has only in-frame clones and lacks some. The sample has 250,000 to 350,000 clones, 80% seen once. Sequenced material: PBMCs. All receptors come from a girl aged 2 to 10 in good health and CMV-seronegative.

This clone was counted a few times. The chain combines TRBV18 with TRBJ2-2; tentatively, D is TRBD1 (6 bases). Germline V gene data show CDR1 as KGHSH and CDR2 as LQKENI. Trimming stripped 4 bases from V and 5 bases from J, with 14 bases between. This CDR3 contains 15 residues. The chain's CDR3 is CASSLGTPRTGELFF. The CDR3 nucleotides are TGTGCCAGCTCACTTGGGACACCCAGGACCGGGGAGCTGTTTTTT.

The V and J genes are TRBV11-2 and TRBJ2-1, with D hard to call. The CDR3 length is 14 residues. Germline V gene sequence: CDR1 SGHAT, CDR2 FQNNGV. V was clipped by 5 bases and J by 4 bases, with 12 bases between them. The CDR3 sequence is CASSISWLYNEQFF. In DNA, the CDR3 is TGTGCCAGCAGCATTAGTTGGTTATACAATGAGCAGTTCTTC.

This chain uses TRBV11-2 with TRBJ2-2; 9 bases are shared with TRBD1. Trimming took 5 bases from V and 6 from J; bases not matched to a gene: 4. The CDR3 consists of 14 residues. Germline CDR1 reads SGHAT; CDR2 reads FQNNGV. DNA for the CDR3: TGTGCCAGCAGCCTCCGGGACAGGGCCGGGGAGCTGTTTTTT. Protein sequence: CASSLRDRAGELFF.

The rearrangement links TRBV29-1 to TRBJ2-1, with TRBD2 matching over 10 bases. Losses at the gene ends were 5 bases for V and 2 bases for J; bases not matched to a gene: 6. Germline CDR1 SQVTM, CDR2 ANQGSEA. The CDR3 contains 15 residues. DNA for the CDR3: TGCAGCGTTCATTTTAGCGGGAGGACCTACAATGAGCAGTTCTTC. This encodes CSVHFSGRTYNEQFF.

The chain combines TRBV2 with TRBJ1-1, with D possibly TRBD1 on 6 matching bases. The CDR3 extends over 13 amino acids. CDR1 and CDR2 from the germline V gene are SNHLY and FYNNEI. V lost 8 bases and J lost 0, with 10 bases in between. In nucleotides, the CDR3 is TGTGCCAGCCCTTCAGGGGTGAACACTGAAGCTTTCTTT. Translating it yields CASPSGVNTEAFF.

The CDR3 here is CASSETGGHYGYTF. In nucleotides, the CDR3 is TGTGCCAGCAGCGAGACAGGCGGTCACTATGGCTACACCTTC. The rearrangement uses TRBV9 and TRBJ1-2; TRBD1 is a possible D gene (6 bases). Per the germline V gene, CDR1 is SGDLS and CDR2 is YYNGEE. This CDR3 is built from 14 residues. V lost 3 bases, J lost 3 bases, and 12 bases lay in between.

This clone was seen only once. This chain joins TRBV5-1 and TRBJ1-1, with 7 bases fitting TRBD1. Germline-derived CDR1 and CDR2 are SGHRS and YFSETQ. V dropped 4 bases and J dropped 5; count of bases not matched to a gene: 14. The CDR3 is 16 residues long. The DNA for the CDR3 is TGCGCCAGCAGCCCGCGAAATTTCGACAGGGTAACTGAAGCTTTCTTT. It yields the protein CASSPRNFDRVTEAFF.

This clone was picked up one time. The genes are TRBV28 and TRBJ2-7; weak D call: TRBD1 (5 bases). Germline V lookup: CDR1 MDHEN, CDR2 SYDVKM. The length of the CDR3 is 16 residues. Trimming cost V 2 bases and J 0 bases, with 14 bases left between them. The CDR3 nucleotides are TGTGCCAGCAGTTTACCCCGCGCAGGGATCTCCTACGAGCAGTACTTC. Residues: CASSLPRAGISYEQYF.

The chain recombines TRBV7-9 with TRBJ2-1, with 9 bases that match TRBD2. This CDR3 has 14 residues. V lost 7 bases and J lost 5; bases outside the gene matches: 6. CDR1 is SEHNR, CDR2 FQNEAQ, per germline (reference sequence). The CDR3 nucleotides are TGTGCCAGCACCATAGCGGGAGCTCACAATGAGCAGTTCTTC. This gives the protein CASTIAGAHNEQFF.

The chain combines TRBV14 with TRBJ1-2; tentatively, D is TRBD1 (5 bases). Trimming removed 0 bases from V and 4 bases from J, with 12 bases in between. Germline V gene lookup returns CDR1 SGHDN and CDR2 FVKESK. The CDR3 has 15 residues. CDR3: CASSQEPGNFYGYTF. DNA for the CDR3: TGTGCCAGCAGCCAAGAGCCAGGGAACTTCTATGGCTACACCTTC.

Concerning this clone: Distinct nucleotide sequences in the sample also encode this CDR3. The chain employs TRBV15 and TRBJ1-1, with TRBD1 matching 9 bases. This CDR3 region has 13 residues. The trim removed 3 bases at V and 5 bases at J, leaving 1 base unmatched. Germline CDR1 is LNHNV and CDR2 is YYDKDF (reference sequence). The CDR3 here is CATSRDRGTEAFF. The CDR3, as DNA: TGTGCCACCAGCAGGGACAGGGGTACTGAAGCTTTCTTT.

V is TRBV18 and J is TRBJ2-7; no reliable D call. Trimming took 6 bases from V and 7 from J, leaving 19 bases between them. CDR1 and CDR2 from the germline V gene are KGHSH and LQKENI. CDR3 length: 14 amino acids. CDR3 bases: TGTGCCAGCTCTCCCCTACCCCTCGGAGTGGAGCAGTACTTC. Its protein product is CASSPLPLGVEQYF.

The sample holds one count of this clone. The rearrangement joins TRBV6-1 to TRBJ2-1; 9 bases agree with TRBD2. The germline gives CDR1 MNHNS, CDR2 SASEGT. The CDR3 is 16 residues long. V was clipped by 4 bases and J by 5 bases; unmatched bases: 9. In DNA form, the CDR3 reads TGTGCCAGCAGTGGTTCCGTTCTAGCGGGAAACAATGAGCAGTTCTTC. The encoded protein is CASSGSVLAGNNEQFF.

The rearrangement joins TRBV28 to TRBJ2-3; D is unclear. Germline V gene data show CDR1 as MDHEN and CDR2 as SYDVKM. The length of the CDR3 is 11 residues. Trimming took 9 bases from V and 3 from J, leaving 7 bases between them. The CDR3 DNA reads TGTGCCAGTACATCGACAGATACGCAGTATTTT. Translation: CASTSTDTQYF.

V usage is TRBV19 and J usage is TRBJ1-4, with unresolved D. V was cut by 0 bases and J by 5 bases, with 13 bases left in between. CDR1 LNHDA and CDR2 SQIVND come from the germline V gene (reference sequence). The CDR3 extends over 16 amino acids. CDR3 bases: TGTGCCAGTAGTATAGACCTCGGCAGGTGGAATGAAAAACTGTTTTTT. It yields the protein CASSIDLGRWNEKLFF. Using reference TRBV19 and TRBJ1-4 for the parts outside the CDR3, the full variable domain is DGGITQSPKYLFRKEGQNVTLSCEQNLNHDAMYWYRQDPGQGLRLIYYSQIVNDFQKGDIAEGYSVSREKKESFPLTVTSAQKNPTAFYLCASSIDLGRWNEKLFFGSGTQLSVL.

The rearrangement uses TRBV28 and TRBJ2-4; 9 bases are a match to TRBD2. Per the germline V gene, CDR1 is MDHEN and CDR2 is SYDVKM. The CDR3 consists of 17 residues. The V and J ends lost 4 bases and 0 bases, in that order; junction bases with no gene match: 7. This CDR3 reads CASSWRMTSGAKNIQYF. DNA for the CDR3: TGTGCCAGCAGTTGGCGTATGACTAGCGGAGCCAAAAACATTCAGTACTTC.

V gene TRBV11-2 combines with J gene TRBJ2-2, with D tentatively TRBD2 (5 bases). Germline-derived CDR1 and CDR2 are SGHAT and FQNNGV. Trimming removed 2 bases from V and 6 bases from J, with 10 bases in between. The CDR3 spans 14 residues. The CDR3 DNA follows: TGTGCCAGCAGCTTACGGCGGCGGGCCGGGGAGCTGTTTTTT. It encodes CASSLRRRAGELFF.

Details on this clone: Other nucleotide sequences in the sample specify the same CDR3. The CDR3 loop reads CASSPRTSGRYNEQFF. CDR3 nucleotide sequence: TGTGCCAGCTCACCACGGACTAGCGGGAGGTACAATGAGCAGTTCTTC. The rearrangement uses TRBV18 and TRBJ2-1, with 14 bases matching TRBD2. With 1 base clipped from V and 4 bases from J, the junction kept 0 bases outside the gene matches. The CDR3 covers 16 residues. Germline values: CDR1 KGHSH, CDR2 LQKENI.

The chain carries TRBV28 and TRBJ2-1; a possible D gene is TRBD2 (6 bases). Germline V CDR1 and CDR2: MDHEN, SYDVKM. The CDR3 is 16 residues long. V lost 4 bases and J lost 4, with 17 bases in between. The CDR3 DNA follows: TGTGCCAGCAGTTCTGCGGGGCCCCTACGATACAATGAGCAGTTCTTC. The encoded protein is CASSSAGPLRYNEQFF.

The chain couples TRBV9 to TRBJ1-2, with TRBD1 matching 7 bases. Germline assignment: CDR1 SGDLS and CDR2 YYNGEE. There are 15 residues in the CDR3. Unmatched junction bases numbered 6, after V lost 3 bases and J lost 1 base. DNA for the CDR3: TGTGCCAGCAGCGGACAGGGATCGTATAACTATGGCTACACCTTC. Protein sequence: CASSGQGSYNYGYTF.

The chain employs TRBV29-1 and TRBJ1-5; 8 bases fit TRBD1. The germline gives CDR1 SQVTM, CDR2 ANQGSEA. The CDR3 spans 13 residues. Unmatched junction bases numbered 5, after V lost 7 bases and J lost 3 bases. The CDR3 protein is CSAVTGVNQPQHF. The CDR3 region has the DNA TGCAGCGCGGTGACAGGGGTCAATCAGCCCCAGCATTTT.

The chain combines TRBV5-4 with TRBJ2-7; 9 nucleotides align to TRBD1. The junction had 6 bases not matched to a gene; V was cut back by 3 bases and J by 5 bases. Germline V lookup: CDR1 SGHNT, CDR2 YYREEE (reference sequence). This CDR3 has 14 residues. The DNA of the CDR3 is TGTGCCAGCAGCTCGGGACAGGGTAGGAACGAGCAGTACTTC. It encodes CASSSGQGRNEQYF.

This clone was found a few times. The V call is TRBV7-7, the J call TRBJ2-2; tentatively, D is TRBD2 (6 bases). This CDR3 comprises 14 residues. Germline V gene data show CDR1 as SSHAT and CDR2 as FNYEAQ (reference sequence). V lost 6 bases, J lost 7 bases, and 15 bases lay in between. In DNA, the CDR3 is TGTGCCAGCAGACCGTCCGGGGGTGGCGGGGAGCTGTTTTTT. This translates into CASRPSGGGGELFF.

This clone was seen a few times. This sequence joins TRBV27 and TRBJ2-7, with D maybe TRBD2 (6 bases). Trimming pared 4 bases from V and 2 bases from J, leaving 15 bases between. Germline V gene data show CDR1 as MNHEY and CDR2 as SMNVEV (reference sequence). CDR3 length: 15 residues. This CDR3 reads CASSSLRGLAYEQYF. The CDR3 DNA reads TGTGCCAGCAGTTCGCTTAGGGGACTCGCCTACGAGCAGTACTTC.

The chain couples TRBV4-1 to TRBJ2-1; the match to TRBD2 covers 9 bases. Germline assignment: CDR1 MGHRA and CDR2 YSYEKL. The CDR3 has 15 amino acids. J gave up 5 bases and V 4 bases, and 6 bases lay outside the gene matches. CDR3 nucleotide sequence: TGCGCCAGCAGCCCTCGCGGGAGGGTTGACAATGAGCAGTTCTTC. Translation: CASSPRGRVDNEQFF.

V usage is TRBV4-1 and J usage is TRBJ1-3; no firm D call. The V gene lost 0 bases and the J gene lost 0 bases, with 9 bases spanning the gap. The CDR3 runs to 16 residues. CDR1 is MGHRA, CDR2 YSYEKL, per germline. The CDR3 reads CASSQERRNSGNTIYF. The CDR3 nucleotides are TGCGCCAGCAGCCAAGAGAGGCGTAACTCTGGAAACACCATATATTTT.

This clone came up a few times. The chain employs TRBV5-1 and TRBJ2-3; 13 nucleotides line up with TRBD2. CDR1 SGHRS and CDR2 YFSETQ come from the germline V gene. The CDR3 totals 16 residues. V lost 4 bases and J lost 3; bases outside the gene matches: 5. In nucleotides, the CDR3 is TGCGCCAGCAGCAGACTAGCGGGGGGTACTACAGATACGCAGTATTTT. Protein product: CASSRLAGGTTDTQYF.

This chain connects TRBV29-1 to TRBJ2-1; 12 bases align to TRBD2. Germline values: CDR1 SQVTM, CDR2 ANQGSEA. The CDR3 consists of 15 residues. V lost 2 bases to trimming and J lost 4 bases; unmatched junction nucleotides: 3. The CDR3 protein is CSVETSGGLYNEQFF. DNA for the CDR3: TGCAGCGTTGAAACTAGCGGGGGGCTTTACAATGAGCAGTTCTTC.